This is a list of T cell receptor beta chains from one sample in a study of CD8+ T cells in alopecia areata. Sequencing was performed with immunoSEQ multiplex PCR; in TCRdb, only in-frame clones are kept and a portion is missing. The repertoire holds hundreds of thousands of clones, with 60% as singletons. Sequenced material: CD4+ T cells sorted from blood, taken at week 52, from a patient treated with tofacitinib. These receptor sequences come from a human donor with alopecia areata. Both conserved end residues are part of each CDR3. The order of the fields is D gene, V gene, J gene, clone size, CDR3 DNA, CDR3 protein. D genes are given only for firm matches. Rows give clone size only sometimes, using once, few, many, or a class for an expanded clone.

d_call: -; v_call: TRBV29-1; j_call: TRBJ2-1; clone_size: -; cdr3_nt: TGCAGCGTCGCGGCGGCTCCGGGGGAGCAGTTCTTC; cdr3_aa: CSVAAAPGEQFF
d_call: -; v_call: TRBV15; j_call: TRBJ2-5; clone_size: -; cdr3_nt: TGTGCCACCAGCCTCCTGGGGGGCCGGGAGACCCAGTACTTC; cdr3_aa: CATSLLGGRETQYF
d_call: TRBD1; v_call: TRBV7-9; j_call: TRBJ2-7; clone_size: -; cdr3_nt: TGTGCCATTCGACAGGGTTCCTACGAGCAGTACTTC; cdr3_aa: CAIRQGSYEQYF
d_call: -; v_call: TRBV10-3; j_call: TRBJ1-2; clone_size: -; cdr3_nt: TGTGCCATCAGTGAGTCAGGCAGCCCCTCCTATGGCTACACCTTC; cdr3_aa: CAISESGSPSYGYTF
d_call: -; v_call: TRBV30; j_call: TRBJ1-1; clone_size: -; cdr3_nt: TGTGCCTGGAGTGTGTTAGCAAACACTGAAGCTTTCTTT; cdr3_aa: CAWSVLANTEAFF
d_call: TRBD2; v_call: TRBV2; j_call: TRBJ2-7; clone_size: -; cdr3_nt: TGTGCCAGCGCTATAAGTTTGAGGGAGGGGAGGAACGAGCAGTACTTC; cdr3_aa: CASAISLREGRNEQYF
d_call: TRBD1; v_call: TRBV30; j_call: TRBJ1-2; clone_size: -; cdr3_nt: TGTGCCTCTGAAAACAGGGGGCGCTGGGTTGAGGGCTACACCTTC; cdr3_aa: CASENRGRWVEGYTF
d_call: -; v_call: TRBV20-1; j_call: TRBJ1-6; clone_size: -; cdr3_nt: TGCAGTGCTGGGCCCCTCCACTTT; cdr3_aa: CSAGPLHF
d_call: -; v_call: TRBV9; j_call: TRBJ2-5; clone_size: once; cdr3_nt: TGTGCCAGCAGCGTAGGCGGCGGATGGGAGACCCAGTACTTC; cdr3_aa: CASSVGGGWETQYF
d_call: -; v_call: TRBV6-6; j_call: TRBJ2-7; clone_size: -; cdr3_nt: TGTGCCAGCAGTTACTTCGACCCCTCCTACGAGCAGTACTTC; cdr3_aa: CASSYFDPSYEQYF
d_call: -; v_call: TRBV6-5; j_call: TRBJ2-7; clone_size: few; cdr3_nt: TGTGCCAGCAGAAAAGACAGCCCGTCCTACGAGCAGTACTTC; cdr3_aa: CASRKDSPSYEQYF
d_call: -; v_call: TRBV6-6; j_call: TRBJ2-5; clone_size: -; cdr3_nt: TGTGCCAGCAGTTACAGGGAGACCCAGTACTTC; cdr3_aa: CASSYRETQYF
d_call: -; v_call: TRBV27; j_call: TRBJ1-6; clone_size: -; cdr3_nt: TGTGCCAGCAGTCTTTCTAGCTCCTATAATTCACCCCTCCACTTT; cdr3_aa: CASSLSSSYNSPLHF
d_call: TRBD1; v_call: TRBV2; j_call: TRBJ1-5; clone_size: once; cdr3_nt: TGTGCCACCGAGGACAGGGAGGGACAGCCCCAGCATTTT; cdr3_aa: CATEDREGQPQHF
d_call: -; v_call: TRBV7-9; j_call: TRBJ1-2; clone_size: -; cdr3_nt: TGTGCCAGCAGCTTAGGAGACGACAGTGCTAACTATGGCTACACCTTC; cdr3_aa: CASSLGDDSANYGYTF
d_call: TRBD1; v_call: TRBV6-5; j_call: TRBJ1-2; clone_size: few; cdr3_nt: TGTGCCAGCAGTTACTCGAGACAGGGAAGCTATGGCTACACCTTC; cdr3_aa: CASSYSRQGSYGYTF
d_call: -; v_call: TRBV10-3; j_call: TRBJ2-3; clone_size: few; cdr3_nt: TGTGCCATCAGTGAAGGGCGGGGGCGGCGCGATACGCAGTATTTT; cdr3_aa: CAISEGRGRRDTQYF
d_call: -; v_call: TRBV7-2; j_call: TRBJ1-4; clone_size: few; cdr3_nt: TGTGCCAGCAGCTTAAGGGGGGGAACTAATGAAAAACTGTTTTTT; cdr3_aa: CASSLRGGTNEKLFF
d_call: -; v_call: TRBV11-1; j_call: TRBJ1-2; clone_size: few; cdr3_nt: TGTGCCAGCAGCTGTTGGGGCTACACCTTC; cdr3_aa: CASSCWGYTF
d_call: TRBD1; v_call: TRBV7-9; j_call: TRBJ1-2; clone_size: -; cdr3_nt: TGTGCCAGCAGCTTTACGGGACAGGGGAACTATGGCTACACCTTC; cdr3_aa: CASSFTGQGNYGYTF
d_call: -; v_call: TRBV19; j_call: TRBJ1-5; clone_size: -; cdr3_nt: TGTGCCAGTAGGTCGCGAGATCAGCCCCAGCATTTT; cdr3_aa: CASRSRDQPQHF
d_call: -; v_call: TRBV6-5; j_call: TRBJ1-4; clone_size: few; cdr3_nt: TGTGCCAGCAGTTACAGAGGAGATGAAAAACTGTTTTTT; cdr3_aa: CASSYRGDEKLFF
d_call: -; v_call: TRBV30; j_call: TRBJ2-7; clone_size: few; cdr3_nt: TGTGCCTGGAACCCCGGGACGGACTTCGGGCAGTACTTC; cdr3_aa: CAWNPGTDFGQYF
d_call: TRBD1; v_call: TRBV30; j_call: TRBJ2-7; clone_size: -; cdr3_nt: TGTGCCTGGAGGCGACAGGGGGGCGAGCAGTACTTC; cdr3_aa: CAWRRQGGEQYF
d_call: TRBD2; v_call: TRBV10-2; j_call: TRBJ2-7; clone_size: -; cdr3_nt: TGCGCCAGCAGTGAGATGGGGGCGGGGGGCTACGAGCAGTACTTC; cdr3_aa: CASSEMGAGGYEQYF
d_call: -; v_call: TRBV5-1; j_call: TRBJ2-3; clone_size: -; cdr3_nt: TGCGCCAGCAGGACAACCGGGGGCCCCACAGATACGCAGTATTTT; cdr3_aa: CASRTTGGPTDTQYF
d_call: -; v_call: TRBV5-4; j_call: TRBJ1-1; clone_size: many; cdr3_nt: TGTGCCAGCAGACATGCAGAGGGTGGGGAGAACACTGAAGCTTTCTTT; cdr3_aa: CASRHAEGGENTEAFF
d_call: -; v_call: TRBV30; j_call: TRBJ2-2; clone_size: -; cdr3_nt: TGTGCCTGGAGTCGAGATCCCAACACCGGGGAGCTGTTTTTT; cdr3_aa: CAWSRDPNTGELFF
d_call: -; v_call: TRBV29-1; j_call: TRBJ1-1; clone_size: -; cdr3_nt: TGCAGCGCATCTTTCTGGGGAGCTTTCTTT; cdr3_aa: CSASFWGAFF
d_call: TRBD1; v_call: TRBV4-1; j_call: TRBJ2-3; clone_size: few; cdr3_nt: TGCGCCAGCAGCCGGATGACGACAGGGCATACAGATACGCAGTATTTT; cdr3_aa: CASSRMTTGHTDTQYF
d_call: -; v_call: TRBV19; j_call: TRBJ2-7; clone_size: few; cdr3_nt: TGTGCCAGTAGCTACGGGACGTATCTCGAGCAGTACTTC; cdr3_aa: CASSYGTYLEQYF